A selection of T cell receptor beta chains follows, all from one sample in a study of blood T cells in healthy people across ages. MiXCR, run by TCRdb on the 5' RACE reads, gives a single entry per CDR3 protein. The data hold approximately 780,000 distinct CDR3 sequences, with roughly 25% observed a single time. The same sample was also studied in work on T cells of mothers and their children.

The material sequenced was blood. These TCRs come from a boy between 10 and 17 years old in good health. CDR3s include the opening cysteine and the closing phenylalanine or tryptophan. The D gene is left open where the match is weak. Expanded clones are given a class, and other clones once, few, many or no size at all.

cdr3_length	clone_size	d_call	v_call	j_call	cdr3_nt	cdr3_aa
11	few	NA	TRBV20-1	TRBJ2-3	TGCAGTGCCCGGGTGGGAGATACGCAGTATTTT	CSARVGDTQYF
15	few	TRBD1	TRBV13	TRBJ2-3	TGTGCCAGCAGCTGGGGGACAGGACTCACAGATACGCAGTATTTT	CASSWGTGLTDTQYF
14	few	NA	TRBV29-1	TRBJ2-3	TGCAGCGTATCCTGGGGGGTGGGTACAGATACGCAGTATTTT	CSVSWGVGTDTQYF
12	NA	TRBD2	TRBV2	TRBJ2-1	TGTGCCAGCAGGGGTAGCGGGATGAATCAGTTCTTC	CASRGSGMNQFF
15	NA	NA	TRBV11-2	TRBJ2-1	TGTGCCAGCAGCTACCCCCGGGACTCCCGGAATGAGCAGTTCTTC	CASSYPRDSRNEQFF
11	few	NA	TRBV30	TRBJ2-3	TGTGCCTGGAGCGACTCGGATACGCAGTATTTT	CAWSDSDTQYF
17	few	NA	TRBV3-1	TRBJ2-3	TGTGCCAGCAGCCCCCGAATAATCTCTACTCGACCAGATACGCAGTATTTT	CASSPRIISTRPDTQYF
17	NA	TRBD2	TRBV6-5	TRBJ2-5	TGTGCCAGCAGTTACGGTTCAGGCGGGGGGCTCCAAGAGACCCAGTACTTC	CASSYGSGGGLQETQYF
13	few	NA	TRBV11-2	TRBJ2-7	TGTGCCAGCAGCTTTCCCGGAGTATACGAGCAGTACTTC	CASSFPGVYEQYF
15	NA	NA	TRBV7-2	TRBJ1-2	TGTGCCAGCAGCTTAGCGCACTCCGATGGGTATGGCTACACCTTC	CASSLAHSDGYGYTF
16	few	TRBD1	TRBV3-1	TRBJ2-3	TGTGCCAGCTGTCCGGGACAGGGGGCCAAGGGAGATACGCAGTATTTT	CASCPGQGAKGDTQYF
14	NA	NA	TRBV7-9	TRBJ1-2	TGTGCCAGCAGCTTAGTCGAGGGGGTTCGGGGCTACACCTTC	CASSLVEGVRGYTF
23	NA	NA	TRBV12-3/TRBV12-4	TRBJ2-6	TGTGCCAGCAGTTTTACTCTCTTGTACTTACCGGGCCGTACCAAATCTGGGGCCAACGTCCTGACTTTC	CASSFTLLYLPGRTKSGANVLTF
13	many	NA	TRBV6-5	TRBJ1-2	TGTGCCAGCAGCGAAGGGCGCGGCTATGGCTACACCTTC	CASSEGRGYGYTF
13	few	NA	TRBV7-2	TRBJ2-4	TGTGCCAGCGGGGCCCGGGCCAAAAACACTCAGTACTTC	CASGARAKNTQYF
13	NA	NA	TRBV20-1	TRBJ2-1	TGCAGTGCTAGAGCATCCGGGGTATGGGAGCAGTTCTTC	CSARASGVWEQFF
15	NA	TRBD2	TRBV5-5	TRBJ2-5	TGTGCCAGCACTCCGGGGAGGGTCAGGGAAGAGACCCAGTACTTC	CASTPGRVREETQYF